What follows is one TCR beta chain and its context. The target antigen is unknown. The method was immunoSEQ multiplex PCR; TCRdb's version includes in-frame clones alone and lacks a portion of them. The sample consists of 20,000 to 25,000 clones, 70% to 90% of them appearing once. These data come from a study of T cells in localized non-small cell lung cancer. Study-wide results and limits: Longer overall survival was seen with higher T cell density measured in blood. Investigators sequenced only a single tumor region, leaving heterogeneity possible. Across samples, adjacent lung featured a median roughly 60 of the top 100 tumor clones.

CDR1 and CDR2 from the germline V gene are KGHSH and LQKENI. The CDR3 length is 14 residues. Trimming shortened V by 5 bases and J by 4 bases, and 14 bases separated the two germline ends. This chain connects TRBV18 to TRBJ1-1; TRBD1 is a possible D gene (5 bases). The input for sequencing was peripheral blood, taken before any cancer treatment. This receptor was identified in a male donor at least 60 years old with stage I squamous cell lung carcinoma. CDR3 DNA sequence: TGTGCCAGCTCATCGGTGCAGGGAGGCACTGAAGCTTTCTTT. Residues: CASSSVQGGTEAFF.